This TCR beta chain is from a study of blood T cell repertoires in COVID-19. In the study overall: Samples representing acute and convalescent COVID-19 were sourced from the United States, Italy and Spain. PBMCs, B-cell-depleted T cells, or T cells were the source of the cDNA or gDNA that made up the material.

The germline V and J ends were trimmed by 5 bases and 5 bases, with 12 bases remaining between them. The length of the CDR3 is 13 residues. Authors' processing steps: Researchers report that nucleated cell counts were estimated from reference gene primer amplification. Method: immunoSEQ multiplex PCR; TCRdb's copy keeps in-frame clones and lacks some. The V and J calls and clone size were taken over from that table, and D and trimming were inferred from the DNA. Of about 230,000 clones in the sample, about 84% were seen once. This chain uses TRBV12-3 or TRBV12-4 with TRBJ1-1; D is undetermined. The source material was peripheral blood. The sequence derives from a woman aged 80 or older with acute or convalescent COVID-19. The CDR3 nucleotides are TGTGCCAGCAGTGTGGGCGGGAGAACTGAAGCTTTCTTT. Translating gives CASSVGGRTEAFF.